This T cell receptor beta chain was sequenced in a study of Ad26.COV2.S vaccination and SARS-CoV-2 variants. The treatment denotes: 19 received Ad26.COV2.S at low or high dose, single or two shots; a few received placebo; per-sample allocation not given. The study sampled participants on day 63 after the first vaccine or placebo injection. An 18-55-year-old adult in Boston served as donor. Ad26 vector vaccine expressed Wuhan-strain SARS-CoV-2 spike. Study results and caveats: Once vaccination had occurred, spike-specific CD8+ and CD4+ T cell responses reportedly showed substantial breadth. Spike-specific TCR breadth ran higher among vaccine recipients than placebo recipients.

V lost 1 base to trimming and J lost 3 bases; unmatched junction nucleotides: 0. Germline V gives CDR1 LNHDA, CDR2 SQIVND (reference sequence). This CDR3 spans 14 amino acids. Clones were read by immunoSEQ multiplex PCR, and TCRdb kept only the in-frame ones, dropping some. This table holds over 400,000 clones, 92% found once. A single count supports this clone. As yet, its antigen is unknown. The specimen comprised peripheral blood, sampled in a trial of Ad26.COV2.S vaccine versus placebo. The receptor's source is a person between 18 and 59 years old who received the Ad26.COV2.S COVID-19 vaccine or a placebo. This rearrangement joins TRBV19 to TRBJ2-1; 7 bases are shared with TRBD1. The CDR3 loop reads CASSIGQGYNEQFF. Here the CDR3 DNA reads TGTGCCAGTAGTATAGGACAGGGCTACAATGAGCAGTTCTTC.